This T cell receptor beta chain was captured by sequencing in a study of CD8+ T cells in alopecia areata. About the study: The drug, oral tofacitinib, was given to treated patients at 5 to 10 mg twice daily. General study findings and limits: Lesional scalp exceeded normal scalp in clonality, especially in alopecia totalis/universalis.

Notes on this clone: Its target is not known.

Germline assignment: CDR1 LGHNA and CDR2 YNFKEQ. The length of the CDR3 is 16 residues. Between the trimmed V and J ends, which lost 0 bases and 2 bases, there was a span of 12 bases. The investigators collected lesional scalp punch biopsies and peripheral blood from alopecia areata patients. cDNA reverse transcribed from extracted RNA served as the sequencing template. Profiled with immunoSEQ multiplex PCR; TCRdb holds only in-frame clones, not every one. Here the sample spans 45,000 to 70,000 clones, 95% to 97% being singletons. This receptor was taken from a human donor with alopecia areata. The chain recombines TRBV4-2 with TRBJ2-3; D might be TRBD1 (7 bases). Sequencing was performed on CD8+ T cells sorted from blood, taken at week 0. DNA of the CDR3: TGTGCCAGCAGCCAAGACCAGGGGGGAGTCACAGATACGCAGTATTTT. This sequence encodes CASSQDQGGVTDTQYF.